This entry is about one T cell receptor beta chain. Its recognized antigen is unknown. One base away there is no much larger clone; base qualities are not given. The CDR3 regions of human TCRbeta chains were analyzed by immunosequencing. On the authors' methods: TCRs in the repertoires were compared against a reference library of SARS-CoV-2-specific TCRs that had been generated with the MIRA antigen-specificity platform. Breadth was defined as the fraction of unique TCRs that were SARS-CoV-2-associated, and depth was defined as the fraction of total T cells that were SARS-CoV-2-associated. Using the MIRA data, each spike-specific TCR was assigned both to the spike region to which the TCR was reactive and to a CD4 or CD8 class. Log10-transformed breadth and depth values were compared by one-way ANOVA with Sidak's multiple comparisons tests. TCRdb stores this immuneACCESS table with in-frame sequences only. Part of the clones is absent; in the studies checked, under half of the shortfall reflects unresolved V genes, and no reason is known for the rest. The DNA was the basis for D and trimming; V, J and clone size are from that table. Present in this sample are 130,000 or so clones, more than 70% of which were seen just once. The top ten hold approximately 3.1% of the sample.

This entry belongs to a study of T cell responses to AZD1222 COVID-19 vaccine (dated by TCRdb to 2020 to 2023). Turning to the overall study: AZD1222 recipients with second doses at about 4 weeks or about 12 weeks were pooled, because spike-specific TCR depth and breadth did not differ between schedules. A total of under 250 trial participants underwent TCR sequencing, of whom nearly 210 had received two doses of AZD1222 and some 25 had received two doses of the MenACWY control vaccine. Trial participants were enrolled by age into 18-55, 56-69 and 70-plus year subgroups, with roughly 160, 29 and 62 TCR-sequenced participants respectively. Study-level results and caveats: The 56-69-year group was small, and its depth increase did not reach significance, likely because of low power. Conclusions about previously exposed vaccinees are limited because only six or seven AZD1222 recipients were SARS-CoV-2 seropositive at baseline. Because no day 14 peak-response samples were available, repertoires were characterized only after the peak T cell response. A significant rise in spike-specific TCR breadth and depth was observed after two AZD1222 doses relative to day 0 and relative to MenACWY recipients. Most participants were white British and females outnumbered males, and the authors suggested that clonal diversity may have been underestimated. The vaccine-associated CD4 TCRs covered the entire spike protein, and the dominant responses fell in regions 160-218 and 743-854. Nearly half of unique spike-specific TCRs reportedly recognized epitopes outside regions mutated in the B.1.351 and B.1.1.7 variants.

The germline V gene (reference sequence) gives CDR1 as LNHDA and CDR2 as SQIVND. V loses 5 bases of germline sequence and J loses 1 base, and the interval between the two ends is 8 bases. The CDR3 has 13 amino acids, counting the end cysteine and phenylalanine. The retained sequence is limited to the CDR3, 39 bases, with the frame set at the first base. This sample's time point label indicates: baseline before first vaccination. Vaccinee samples were obtained from the UK trials COV001 and COV002, which included a single-blind randomized controlled phase 2/3 trial of AZD1222 (ChAdOx1 nCoV-19) in healthy adults. For TCRbeta chain sequencing, PBMC samples from trial participants were taken at day 0 and at day 28 after the second dose.

The chain was built from TRBV19 and TRBJ1-1; there is no confident call for the D gene. The receptor was derived from an adult in good health. The sample consisted of peripheral blood, taken on day 0 of AZD1222 vaccination. The CDR3 region reads CASSPRGNTEAFF. Here is the DNA: TGTGCCAGTAGTCCCCGGGGGAACACTGAAGCTTTCTTT.